The source of this TCR beta chain is a study of T cell changes during pregnancy in multiple sclerosis. The CDR3 consists of 15 residues. V shed 4 bases, J shed 6 bases, and the junction held 5 bases outside the gene matches. Germline lookup yields CDR1 SGHNT and CDR2 YYREEE (reference sequence). Profiling relied on immunoSEQ multiplex PCR, and the TCRdb table lists in-frame clones only, not all of them. The profile covers 40,000 or so clones, with approximately 91% appearing a single time and 0.35% to 0.55% taken by the ten largest. This clonotype was sampled from a female donor in good health, enrolled as a control in a pregnancy study. Sequenced here: CD4+ T cells from peripheral blood mononuclear cells, sampled in the third trimester of pregnancy. This chain links TRBV5-4 with TRBJ2-2, with 11 positions matching TRBD2. The chain's CDR3 is CASSLSGGAAGELFF. The CDR3, as DNA: TGTGCCAGCAGCCTTAGCGGGGGGGCGGCCGGGGAGCTGTTTTTT.